This T cell receptor (beta chain) comes out of a study of shared clonotypes between healthy human individuals. Produced via immunoSEQ multiplex PCR; TCRdb's table is partial and in-frame only. The repertoire holds some 1 million clones, about 77% seen once, with nearly 1.5% in the top ten. With V trimmed by 4 bases and J by 5 bases, 4 bases remained unmatched. The CDR3 loop spans 16 amino acids. Germline V gene lookup returns CDR1 KGHSH and CDR2 LQKENI. Whole-study results and caveats: Non-shared clonotypes had lower generation probabilities than clonotypes shared by all four sorted-subset donors.

In its sample, this clone was seen once. The antigen remains undetermined. Nashville, Tennessee was home to all donors, each a Caucasian adult. The sequencing input was memory CD4+ T cells sorted from blood. Subset given: CD45RA-negative fraction. The sequence derives from a man between 18 and 35 years old in good health. V is TRBV18 and J is TRBJ2-2; 13 bases align to TRBD2. DNA of the CDR3: TGTGCCAGCTCACGGAGGACTAGCGGGAGTACCGGGGAGCTGTTTTTT. Protein: CASSRRTSGSTGELFF. The full variable domain, in which reference TRBV18 and TRBJ2-2 provide the parts outside the CDR3, is NAGVMQNPRHLVRRRGQEARLRCSPMKGHSHVYWYRQLPEEGLKFMVYLQKENIIDESGMPKERFSAEFPKEGPSILRIQQVVRGDSAAYFCASSRRTSGSTGELFFGEGSRLTVL.